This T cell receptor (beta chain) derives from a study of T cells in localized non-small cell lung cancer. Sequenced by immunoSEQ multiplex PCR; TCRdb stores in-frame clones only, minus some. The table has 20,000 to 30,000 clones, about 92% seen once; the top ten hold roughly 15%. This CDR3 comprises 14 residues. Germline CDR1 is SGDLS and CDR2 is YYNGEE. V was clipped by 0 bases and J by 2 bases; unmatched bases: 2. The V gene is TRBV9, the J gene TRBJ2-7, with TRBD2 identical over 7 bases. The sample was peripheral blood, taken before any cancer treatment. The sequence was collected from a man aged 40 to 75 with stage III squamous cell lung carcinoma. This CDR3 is CASSVAGGPYEQYF. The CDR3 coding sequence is TGTGCCAGCAGCGTAGCGGGAGGTCCCTACGAGCAGTACTTC.